This TCR beta chain appears in the sequencing data of a study of PD-1 blockade in classical Hodgkin lymphoma. Study-wide findings and caveats: A significant rise in TCR diversity was seen by C4D1 for CD4+ cells but not for CD8+ cells.

A note on this clone: The target antigen is unknown.

Profiled with immunoSEQ multiplex PCR; TCRdb holds only in-frame clones, not every one. Among some 18,000 clones listed, 88% were seen once. Stated time point: cycle 4 day 1 (C4D1), after around six weeks of nivolumab. Patients all relapsed after autologous stem cell transplantation, and there was variation in brentuximab vedotin exposure. Negative selection with magnets was how CD8+ T cells were isolated from the thawed PBMCs. This CDR3 has 16 amino acids. Germline CDR1 is SGHTA and CDR2 is FQGNSA. V shed 3 bases, J shed 6 bases, and the junction held 8 bases outside the gene matches. The sequence derives from a human donor with classical Hodgkin lymphoma. The sequencing here drew on CD8+ T cells from blood, taken before the fourth cycle of nivolumab. The V call is TRBV7-2, the J call TRBJ2-7; 13 bases are shared with TRBD2. This CDR3 is CASSFGGLAGFGEQYF. The CDR3, as DNA: TGTGCCAGCAGCTTTGGGGGACTAGCGGGATTTGGCGAGCAGTACTTC.